This T cell receptor beta chain derives from a study of T-cell memory formation after mild COVID-19. The CDR3 extends over 18 amino acids. Germline assignment: CDR1 KGHDR and CDR2 SFDVKD. V gave up 3 bases and J gave up 5 bases; unmatched junction bases: 10. This clonotype has ten or more counts. Its antigen is as yet unknown. Findings of the study overall: SARS-CoV-2 specificity of second-wave clones peaking day 37 was unconfirmed. Clones that shrank (day 15 to 85) were balanced CD4/CD8, whereas later expanders leaned CD4+.

TCR alpha and TCR beta cDNA libraries carrying sample barcodes and UMIs were produced by 5'RACE using constant-segment primers. TCRdb analysed the 5' RACE reads with MiXCR anew, one entry per CDR3 protein. Of about 110,000 distinct CDR3 sequences listed, roughly a sixth were seen once; the top ten hold roughly 6%. Sequenced input: PBMCs or a T cell subset sorted from them (not recorded which). The receptor's source is a man younger than 35 who had mild COVID-19 (a few samples of this study predate the infection). Cell type and time point are not known. The chain joins TRBV24-1 to TRBJ2-3, with 13 bases lining up with TRBD2. DNA for the CDR3: TGTGCCACCAGTGATGCGCGAACTAGCGGGGGGGTTGGAGATACGCAGTATTTT. This encodes CATSDARTSGGVGDTQYF.